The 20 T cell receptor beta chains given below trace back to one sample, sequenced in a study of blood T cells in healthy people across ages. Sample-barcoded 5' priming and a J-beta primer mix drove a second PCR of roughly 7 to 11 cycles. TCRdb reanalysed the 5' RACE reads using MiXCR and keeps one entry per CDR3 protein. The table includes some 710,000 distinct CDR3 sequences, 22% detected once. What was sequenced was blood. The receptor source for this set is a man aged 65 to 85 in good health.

DNA of the CDR3: TGTGCCAGCAGCTCTCCAGGGTTCTCAGGAGGTGAAAAACTGTTTTTT. It encodes CASSSPGFSGGEKLFF. The V call is TRBV5-5, the J call TRBJ1-4; D is possibly TRBD1 (5 bases). The CDR3 has 16 residues. Trimming took off 3 bases at V and 7 bases at J, with 19 bases between the two ends. Germline CDR1 reads SGHKS; CDR2 reads YYEKEE (reference sequence).

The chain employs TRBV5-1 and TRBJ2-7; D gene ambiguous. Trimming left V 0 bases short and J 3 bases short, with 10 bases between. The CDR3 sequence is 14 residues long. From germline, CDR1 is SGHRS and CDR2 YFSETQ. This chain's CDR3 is CASSLAGTNYEQYF. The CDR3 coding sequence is TGCGCCAGCAGCTTGGCCGGAACCAACTACGAGCAGTACTTC.

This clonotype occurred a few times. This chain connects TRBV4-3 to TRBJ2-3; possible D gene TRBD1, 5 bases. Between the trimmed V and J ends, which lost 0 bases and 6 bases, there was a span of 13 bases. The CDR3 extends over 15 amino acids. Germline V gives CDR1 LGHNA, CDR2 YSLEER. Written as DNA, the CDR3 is TGCGCCAGCAGCCAAGATCTTGCAGGGCTGGATACGCAGTATTTT. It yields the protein CASSQDLAGLDTQYF.

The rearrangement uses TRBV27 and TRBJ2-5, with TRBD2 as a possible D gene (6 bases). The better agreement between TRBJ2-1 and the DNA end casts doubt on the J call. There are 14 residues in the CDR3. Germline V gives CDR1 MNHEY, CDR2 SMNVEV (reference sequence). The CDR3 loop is CASRDSTSYNEQFF. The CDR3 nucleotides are TGTGCCAGCCGGGACTCTACTTCCTACAATGAGCAGTTCTTC.

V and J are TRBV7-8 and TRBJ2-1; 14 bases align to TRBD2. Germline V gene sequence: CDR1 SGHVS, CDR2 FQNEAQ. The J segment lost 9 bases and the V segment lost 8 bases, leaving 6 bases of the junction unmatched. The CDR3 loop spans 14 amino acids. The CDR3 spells CASRLAGGLLEQFF. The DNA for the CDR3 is TGTGCCAGCCGACTAGCGGGGGGGCTCCTTGAGCAGTTCTTC.

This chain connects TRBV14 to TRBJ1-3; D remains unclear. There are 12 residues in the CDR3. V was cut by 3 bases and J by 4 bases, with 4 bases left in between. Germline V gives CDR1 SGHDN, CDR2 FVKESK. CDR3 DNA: TGTGCCAGCAGCCAGCCAGGAAACACCATATATTTT. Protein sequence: CASSQPGNTIYF. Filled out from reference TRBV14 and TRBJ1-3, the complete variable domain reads EAGVTQFPSHSVIEKGQTVTLRCDPISGHDNLYWYRRVMGKEIKFLLHFVKESKQDESGMPNNRFLAERTGGTYSTLKVQPAELEDSGVYFCASSQPGNTIYFGEGSWLTVV.

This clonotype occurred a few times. The CDR3 protein is CSVEVNNYGYTF. CDR3 DNA sequence: TGCAGCGTTGAAGTAAACAACTATGGCTACACCTTC. J is TRBJ1-2 and V is TRBV29-1, with D unclear. The V and J ends lost 1 base and 2 bases respectively, with 5 bases between them. Germline V gives CDR1 SQVTM, CDR2 ANQGSEA. The CDR3 consists of 12 residues.

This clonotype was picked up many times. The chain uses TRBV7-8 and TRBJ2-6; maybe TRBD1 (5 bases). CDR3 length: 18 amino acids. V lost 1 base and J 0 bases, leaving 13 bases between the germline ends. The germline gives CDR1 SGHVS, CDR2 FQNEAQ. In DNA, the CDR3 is TGTGCCAGCAGCTTAGTAAGGGGTTCGCGCTCTGGGGCCAACGTCCTGACTTTC. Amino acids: CASSLVRGSRSGANVLTF.

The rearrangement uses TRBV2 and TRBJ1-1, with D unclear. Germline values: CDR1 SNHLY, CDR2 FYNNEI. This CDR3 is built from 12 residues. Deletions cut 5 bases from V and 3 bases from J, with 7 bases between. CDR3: CASSKEDTEAFF. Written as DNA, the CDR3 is TGTGCCAGCAGTAAAGAAGACACTGAAGCTTTCTTT.

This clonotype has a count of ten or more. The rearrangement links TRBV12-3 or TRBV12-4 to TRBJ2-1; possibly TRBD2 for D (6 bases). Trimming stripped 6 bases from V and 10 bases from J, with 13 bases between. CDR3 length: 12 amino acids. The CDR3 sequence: CASSLKAGEQFF. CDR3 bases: TGTGCCAGCAGCCTCAAAGCGGGCGAGCAGTTCTTC.

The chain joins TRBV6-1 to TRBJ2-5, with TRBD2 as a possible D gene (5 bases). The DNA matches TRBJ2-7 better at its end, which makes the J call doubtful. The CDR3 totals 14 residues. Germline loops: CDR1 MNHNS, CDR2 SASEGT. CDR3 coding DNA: TGTGCCAGCTATGCTCGCGGGTACAACTACGAGCAGTACTTC. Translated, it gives CASYARGYNYEQYF.

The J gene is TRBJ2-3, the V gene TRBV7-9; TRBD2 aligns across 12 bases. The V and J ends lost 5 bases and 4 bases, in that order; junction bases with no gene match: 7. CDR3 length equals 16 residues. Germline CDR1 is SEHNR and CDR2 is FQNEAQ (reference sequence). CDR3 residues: CASSQRLAGAADTQYF. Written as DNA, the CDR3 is TGTGCCAGCAGCCAAAGACTAGCGGGAGCAGCAGATACGCAGTATTTT. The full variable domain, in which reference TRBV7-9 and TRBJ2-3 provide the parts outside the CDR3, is DTGVSQNPRHKITKRGQNVTFRCDPISEHNRLYWYRQTLGQGPEFLTYFQNEAQLEKSRLLSDRFSAERPKGSFSTLEIQRTEQGDSAMYLCASSQRLAGAADTQYFGPGTRLTVL.

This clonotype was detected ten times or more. CDR3 DNA: TGTGCCAGCAGCCAAGATGTAAAGCAGTTCTTC. The encoded protein is CASSQDVKQFF. V is TRBV3-1 and J is TRBJ2-5; no definite D call. The J call is uncertain, as TRBJ2-1 better fits the DNA end. Germline V gene data show CDR1 as LGHDT and CDR2 as YNNKEL (reference sequence). The length of the CDR3 is 11 residues.

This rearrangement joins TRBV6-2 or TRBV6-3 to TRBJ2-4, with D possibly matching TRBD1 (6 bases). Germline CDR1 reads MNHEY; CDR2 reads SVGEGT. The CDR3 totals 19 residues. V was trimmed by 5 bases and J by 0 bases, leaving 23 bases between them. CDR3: CASSRQPYRTALAKNIQYF. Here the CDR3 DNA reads TGTGCCAGCAGTCGCCAACCTTATCGGACAGCACTAGCCAAAAACATTCAGTACTTC.

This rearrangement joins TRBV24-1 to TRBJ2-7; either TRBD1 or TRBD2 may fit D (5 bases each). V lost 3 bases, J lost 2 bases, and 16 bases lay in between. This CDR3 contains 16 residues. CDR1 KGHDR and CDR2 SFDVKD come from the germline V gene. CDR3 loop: CATSDTGPRTTYEQYV. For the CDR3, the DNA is TGTGCCACCAGTGATACGGGACCGCGGACGACCTACGAGCAGTACGTC.

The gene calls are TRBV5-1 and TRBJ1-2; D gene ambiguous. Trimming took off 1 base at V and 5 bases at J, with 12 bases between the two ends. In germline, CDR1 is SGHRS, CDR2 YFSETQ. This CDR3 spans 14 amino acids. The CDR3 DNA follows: TGCGCCAGCAGCTTGAGCGGGTCCCGTTATGGCTACACCTTC. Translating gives CASSLSGSRYGYTF.

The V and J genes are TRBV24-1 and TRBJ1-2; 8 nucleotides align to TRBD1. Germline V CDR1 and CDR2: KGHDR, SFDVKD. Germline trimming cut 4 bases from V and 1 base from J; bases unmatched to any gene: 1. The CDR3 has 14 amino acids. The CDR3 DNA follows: TGTGCCACCAGTGAGGGGACAGGTAACTATGGCTACACCTTC. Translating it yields CATSEGTGNYGYTF.

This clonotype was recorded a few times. CDR3 nucleotide sequence: TGCGCCAGCAGCACGCACCGGGACTTCAGCACAGATACGCAGTATTTT. Its protein product is CASSTHRDFSTDTQYF. The chain uses TRBV5-1 and TRBJ2-3; D perhaps matches TRBD2 (6 bases). The ends were cut back, 4 bases at V and 0 bases at J, with 15 bases in the middle. The CDR3 runs to 16 residues. Germline V gives CDR1 SGHRS, CDR2 YFSETQ.

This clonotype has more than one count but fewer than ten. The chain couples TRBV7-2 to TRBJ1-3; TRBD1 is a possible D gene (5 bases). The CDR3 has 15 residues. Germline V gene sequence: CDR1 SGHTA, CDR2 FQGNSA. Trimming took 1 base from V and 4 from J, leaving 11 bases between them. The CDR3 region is CASSLGSWGGNTIYF. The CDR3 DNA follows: TGTGCCAGCAGCTTAGGTTCGTGGGGCGGAAACACCATATATTTT.

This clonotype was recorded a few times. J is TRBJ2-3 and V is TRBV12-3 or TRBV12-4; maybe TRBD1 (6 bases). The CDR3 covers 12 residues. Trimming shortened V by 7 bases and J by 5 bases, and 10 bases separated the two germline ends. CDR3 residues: CASTMTGDTQYF. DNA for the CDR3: TGTGCCAGCACTATGACAGGAGATACGCAGTATTTT.